A single sample is the source of the 5 T cell receptor beta chains below, sequenced in a study of somatic mutations in cytotoxic T cells in rheumatoid arthritis. TCRdb's copy holds only in-frame clones and misses some; the assay was immunoSEQ multiplex PCR. The profile shows 13,000 to 15,000 clones, around 80% of them singletons. Sequenced material: CD8+ T cells sorted from blood. These receptors were obtained from an adult with rheumatoid arthritis.

The chain couples TRBV11-2 to TRBJ2-1; D gene ambiguous. Germline CDR1 SGHAT, CDR2 FQNNGV. V gave up 0 bases and J gave up 8 bases, with 5 bases separating them. This CDR3 spans 12 amino acids. The CDR3 DNA follows: TGTGCCAGCAGCTTAGAACGTTATGAGCAGTTCTTC. As protein: CASSLERYEQFF.

The chain carries TRBV21-1 and TRBJ2-5. TRBV21-1 is reported as a pseudogene. The CDR3 length is 11 residues. In DNA form, the CDR3 reads TGTGCCGGTAGCTTAGGACGCGGCCAGTACTTC. This encodes CAGSLGRGQYF.

V and J are TRBV27 and TRBJ2-3, with D hard to call. Germline V gene data show CDR1 as MNHEY and CDR2 as SMNVEV (reference sequence). The CDR3 spans 14 residues. V lost 1 base and J lost 3, with 8 bases in between. The CDR3 is CASSLYGTTDTQYF. CDR3 DNA sequence: TGTGCCAGCAGTTTATACGGCACTACAGATACGCAGTATTTT.

This rearrangement joins TRBV28 to TRBJ1-3; D not resolved. CDR1 is MDHEN, CDR2 SYDVKM, per germline. The CDR3 length is 14 residues. V gave up 2 bases and J gave up 0 bases, with 5 bases separating them. This CDR3 reads CASSLARSGNTIYF. The CDR3 DNA follows: TGTGCCAGCAGTTTAGCCCGCTCTGGAAACACCATATATTTT.

The chain links TRBV18 to TRBJ2-1; TRBD2 matches at 10 bases. Germline V CDR1 and CDR2: KGHSH, LQKENI. The CDR3 is made up of 14 amino acids. V lost 2 bases, J lost 5 bases, and 0 bases stayed unmatched. This CDR3 is CASSPGLADNEQFF. Written as DNA, the CDR3 is TGTGCCAGCTCACCAGGACTAGCGGACAATGAGCAGTTCTTC.